This T cell receptor beta chain originates from a study of blood T cells in healthy people across ages. Study details: The template switching approach captured approximately one barcoded beta molecule for every two T cells.

Together with a sample-barcoded 5' primer, a J-beta primer mix was included in a second PCR lasting roughly 7 to 11 cycles. A single record per CDR3 protein comes from TCRdb applying MiXCR to the 5' RACE reads. The table records under 750,000 distinct CDR3 sequences, 47% of them present only once. Germline CDR1 and CDR2: MNHEY and SVGEGT. The CDR3 is made up of 14 amino acids. Trimming shortened V by 5 bases and J by 3 bases, and 11 bases separated the two germline ends. A remark on this clonotype: Its antigen is unknown.

General observations from the study: Whereas aged donors had fewer naive CD4+ cells, long-lived donors had more of them and higher diversity.

Per-sample yields of isolated PBMCs were at least 7 million. V gene TRBV6-2 or TRBV6-3 combines with J gene TRBJ2-1; D not certain. The sample comprised blood. The clonotype originates from a man of 80 years or more in good health. The CDR3 here is CASSVARVYNEQFF. The DNA for the CDR3 is TGTGCCAGCAGTGTAGCTAGGGTCTACAATGAGCAGTTCTTC.